This T cell receptor beta chain came from a study of T cells in Graves' hyperthyroidism and ophthalmopathy. Amplification yielded TCR beta CDR3 regions, with RNA transcripts as the source. HTBI primers were used for first-round RT-PCR of the TCR CDR3. TCRdb analysed the multiplex PCR reads with MiXCR anew, one entry per CDR3 protein. The repertoire holds a few hundred thousand distinct CDR3 sequences, with about a sixth as singletons. Hyperthyroidism in the patients, aged 18 to 65, was newly diagnosed and under 2 months in duration. V was shortened by 4 bases and J by 2 bases, with 13 bases between the two germline ends. This CDR3 has 15 residues. Germline CDR1 is MGHRA and CDR2 is YSYEKL.

The sample consisted of blood. J is TRBJ2-3 and V is TRBV4-1; possible D gene TRBD1, 6 bases. The TCR was taken from a woman aged 25 to 39 with Graves' hyperthyroidism. For the CDR3, the DNA is TGCGCCAGCAGCCCCCGCCGGACAGACACAGATACGCAGTATTTT. Protein product: CASSPRRTDTDTQYF.